This T cell receptor beta chain emerged from a study of a mutant IDH1 vaccine in newly diagnosed glioma. Study summary: With temozolomide cycles, or 4-6 weeks after radiotherapy alone, vaccination was started. Whole-study findings and limits: Among patients, 93.3% showed immune responses induced by the vaccine.

Of note for this clone: Antigen specificity is unknown.

The V gene's germline CDR1 is ENHRY and CDR2 SYGVKD. The CDR3 runs to 19 residues. V shed 6 bases and J 0 bases; nucleotides not matched to a gene: 14. The time point was: week 11, during vaccination. The study gave 300 ug of mutant IDH1 20-mer peptide per vaccine dose, with topical imiquimod. Every donor had a new WHO grade 3 or 4 astrocytoma that was IDH1-mutant, with loss of nuclear ATRX. Sequencing was performed with immunoSEQ multiplex PCR; in TCRdb, only in-frame clones are kept and a portion is missing. The sample contains some 30,000 clones, 78% of which appear only once. The sequencing here drew on PBMCs, taken from a glioma patient whose treatment included an IDH1 peptide vaccine. V and J are TRBV10-3 and TRBJ2-3; 11 bases are a match to TRBD2. The sequence was obtained from a man under 40 with glioma. CDR3 sequence: CAIRSNLSPSGGSTDTQYF. The CDR3 DNA is TGTGCCATCAGGAGCAACCTGTCGCCTAGCGGGGGGAGCACAGATACGCAGTATTTT.